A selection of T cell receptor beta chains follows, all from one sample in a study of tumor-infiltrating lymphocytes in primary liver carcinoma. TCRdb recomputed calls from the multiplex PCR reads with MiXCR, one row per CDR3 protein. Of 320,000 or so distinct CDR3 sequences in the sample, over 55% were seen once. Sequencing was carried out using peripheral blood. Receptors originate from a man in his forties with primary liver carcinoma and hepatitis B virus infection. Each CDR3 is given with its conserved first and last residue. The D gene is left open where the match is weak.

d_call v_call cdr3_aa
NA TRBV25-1 CASSEWGVYNEQFF
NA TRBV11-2 CASSLERHYEQCF
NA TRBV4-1 CASSQDPGGSYEQYF
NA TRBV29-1 CSVRTGIRGYEQYF
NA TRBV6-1 CASSDQVGDQETQYF
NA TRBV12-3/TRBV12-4 CASSWGMSSGVNVLTF
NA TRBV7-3 CASSLQNSYNSPLHF
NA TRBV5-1 CASSYTGQENTGELSF
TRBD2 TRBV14 CASRPGGRYNEQFF
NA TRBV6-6 CASSQHMKTEAFF
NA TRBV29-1 CSAERSTDTQYF
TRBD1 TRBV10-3 CVISESRQGEDEQYF
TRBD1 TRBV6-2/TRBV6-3 CASSYHGTGGEQYF
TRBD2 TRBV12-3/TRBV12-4 CASSLREGRNEQYF
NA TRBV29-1 CRVEVRVTGELSF
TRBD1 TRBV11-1 CANTDTGTGYEQYF
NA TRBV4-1 CACSRGFLRTEAFF
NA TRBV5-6 CASSAAAGWSGELFF
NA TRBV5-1 CASRVGKNNEQFF
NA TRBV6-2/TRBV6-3 CASSYSAANQPQHF
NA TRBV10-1 CASSVEGAKNIQYF
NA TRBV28 CASSFRGAFRTYEQYF
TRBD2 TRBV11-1 CASREGTLTRGTTDTQYF
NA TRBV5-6 CAISRKSSYNEQFF
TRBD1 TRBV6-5 CASSSRTGLYEQYF
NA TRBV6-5 CASSYSGTRAEQYF
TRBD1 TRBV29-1 CGVDADRGRAEAQYF
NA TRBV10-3 CATLGLPQETQYF
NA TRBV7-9 CASSLEGGGNQPQHF
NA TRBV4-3 CASSHAAGGLSYNEQFF
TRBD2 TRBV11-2 CASSLALAGIISEQFF
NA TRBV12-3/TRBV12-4 CVSSLQAAGGRAFF